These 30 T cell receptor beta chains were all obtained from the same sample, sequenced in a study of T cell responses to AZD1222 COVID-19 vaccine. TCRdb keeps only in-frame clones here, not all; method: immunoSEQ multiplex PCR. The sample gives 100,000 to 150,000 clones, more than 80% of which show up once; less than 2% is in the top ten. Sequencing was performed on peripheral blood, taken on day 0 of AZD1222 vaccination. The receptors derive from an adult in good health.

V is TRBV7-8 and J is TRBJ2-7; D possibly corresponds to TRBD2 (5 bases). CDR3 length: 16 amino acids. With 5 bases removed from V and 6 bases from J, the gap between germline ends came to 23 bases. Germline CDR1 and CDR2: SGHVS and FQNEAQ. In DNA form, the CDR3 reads TGTGCCAGCAGCAAACAATCCGGACGGGGATTTGGCGAGCAGTACTTC. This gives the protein CASSKQSGRGFGEQYF.

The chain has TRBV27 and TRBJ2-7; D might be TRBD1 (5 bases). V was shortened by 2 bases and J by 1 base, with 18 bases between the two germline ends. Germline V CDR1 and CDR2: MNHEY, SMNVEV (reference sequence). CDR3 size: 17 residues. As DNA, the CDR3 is TGTGCCAGCAGTTTACGTCTGGTCCAGGGCGGATCCTACGAGCAGTACTTC. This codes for CASSLRLVQGGSYEQYF.

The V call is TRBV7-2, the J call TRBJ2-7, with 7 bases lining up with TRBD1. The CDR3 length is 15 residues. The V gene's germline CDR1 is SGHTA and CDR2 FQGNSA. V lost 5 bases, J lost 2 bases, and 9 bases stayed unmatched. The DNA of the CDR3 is TGTGCCAGCAGCATCACCCGGGACAGCACCTACGAGCAGTACTTC. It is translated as CASSITRDSTYEQYF.

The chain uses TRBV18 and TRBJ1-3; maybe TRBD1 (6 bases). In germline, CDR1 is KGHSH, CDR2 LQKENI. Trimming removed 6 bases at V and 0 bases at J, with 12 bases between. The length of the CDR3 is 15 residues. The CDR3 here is CASSSDRSSGNTIYF. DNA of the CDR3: TGTGCCAGCTCGTCAGACAGGTCCTCTGGAAACACCATATATTTT. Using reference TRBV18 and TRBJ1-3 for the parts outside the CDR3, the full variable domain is NAGVMQNPRHLVRRRGQEARLRCSPMKGHSHVYWYRQLPEEGLKFMVYLQKENIIDESGMPKERFSAEFPKEGPSILRIQQVVRGDSAAYFCASSSDRSSGNTIYFGEGSWLTVV.

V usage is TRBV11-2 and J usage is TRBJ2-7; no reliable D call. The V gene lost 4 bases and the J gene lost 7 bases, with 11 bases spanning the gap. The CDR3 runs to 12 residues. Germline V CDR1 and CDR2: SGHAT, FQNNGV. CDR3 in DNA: TGTGCCAGCAGCTATTCAGGTGGGGAGCAGTACTTC. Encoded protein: CASSYSGGEQYF.

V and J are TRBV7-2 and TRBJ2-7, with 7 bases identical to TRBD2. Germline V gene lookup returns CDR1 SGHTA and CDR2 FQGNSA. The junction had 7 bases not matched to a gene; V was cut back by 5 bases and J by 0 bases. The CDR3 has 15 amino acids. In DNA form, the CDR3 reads TGTGCCAGCAGCGGCCTGGAGCGGGACTCCTACGAGCAGTACTTC. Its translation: CASSGLERDSYEQYF.

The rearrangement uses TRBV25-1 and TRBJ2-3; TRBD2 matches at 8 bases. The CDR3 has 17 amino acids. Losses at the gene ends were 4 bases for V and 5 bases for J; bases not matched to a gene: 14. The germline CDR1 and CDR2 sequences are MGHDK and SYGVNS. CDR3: CASSGPGLAGSQDTQYF. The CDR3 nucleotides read TGTGCCAGCAGTGGGCCCGGTTTAGCGGGATCCCAAGATACGCAGTATTTT.

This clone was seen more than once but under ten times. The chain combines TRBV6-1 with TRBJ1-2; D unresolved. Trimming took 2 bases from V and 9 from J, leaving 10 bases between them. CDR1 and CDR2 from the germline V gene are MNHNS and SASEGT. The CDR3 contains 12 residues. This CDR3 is CASSERLGSYTF. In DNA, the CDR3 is TGTGCCAGCAGTGAACGCCTAGGGAGCTACACCTTC.

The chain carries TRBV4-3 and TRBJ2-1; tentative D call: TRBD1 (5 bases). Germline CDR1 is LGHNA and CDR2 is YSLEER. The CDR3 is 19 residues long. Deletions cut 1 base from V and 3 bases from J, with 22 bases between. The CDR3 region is CASSQVSKGSLSYYNEQFF. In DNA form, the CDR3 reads TGCGCCAGCAGCCAAGTCAGCAAGGGGTCTCTGTCCTACTACAATGAGCAGTTCTTC.

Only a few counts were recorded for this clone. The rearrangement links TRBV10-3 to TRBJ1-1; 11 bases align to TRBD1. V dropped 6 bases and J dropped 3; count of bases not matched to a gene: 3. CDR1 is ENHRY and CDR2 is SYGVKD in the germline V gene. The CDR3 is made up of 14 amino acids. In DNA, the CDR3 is TGTGCCATCAGCGCGGGACAGGGGGACACTGAAGCTTTCTTT. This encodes CAISAGQGDTEAFF.

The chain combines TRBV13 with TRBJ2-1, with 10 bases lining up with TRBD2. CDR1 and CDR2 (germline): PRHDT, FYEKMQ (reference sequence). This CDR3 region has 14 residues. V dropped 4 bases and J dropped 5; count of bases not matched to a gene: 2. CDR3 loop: CASSSSGRNNEQFF. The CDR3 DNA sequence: TGTGCCAGCAGCTCTAGCGGGAGAAACAATGAGCAGTTCTTC.

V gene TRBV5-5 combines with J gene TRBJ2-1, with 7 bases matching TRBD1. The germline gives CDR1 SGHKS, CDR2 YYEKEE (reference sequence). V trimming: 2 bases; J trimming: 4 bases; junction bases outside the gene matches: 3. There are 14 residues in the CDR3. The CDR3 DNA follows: TGTGCCAGCAGCTTAGGGGGCCTTTACAATGAGCAGTTCTTC. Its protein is CASSLGGLYNEQFF.

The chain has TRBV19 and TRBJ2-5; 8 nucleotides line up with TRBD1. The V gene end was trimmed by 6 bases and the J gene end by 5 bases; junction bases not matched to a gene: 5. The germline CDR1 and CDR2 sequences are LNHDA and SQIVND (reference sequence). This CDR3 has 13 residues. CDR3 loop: CASRETGAETQYF. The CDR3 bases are TGTGCCAGTAGGGAGACAGGGGCGGAGACCCAGTACTTC.

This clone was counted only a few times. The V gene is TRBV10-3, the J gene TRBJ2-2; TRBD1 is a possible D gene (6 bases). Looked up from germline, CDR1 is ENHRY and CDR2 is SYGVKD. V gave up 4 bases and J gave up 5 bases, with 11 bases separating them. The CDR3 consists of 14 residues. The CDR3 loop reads CAISGGQATGELFF. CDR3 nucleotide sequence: TGTGCCATCAGTGGGGGGCAGGCGACCGGGGAGCTGTTTTTT.

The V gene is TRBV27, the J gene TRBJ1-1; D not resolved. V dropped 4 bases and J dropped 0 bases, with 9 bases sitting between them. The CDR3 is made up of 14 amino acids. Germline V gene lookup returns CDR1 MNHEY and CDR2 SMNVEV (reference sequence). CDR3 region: CASSYGDMNTEAFF. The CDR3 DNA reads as TGTGCCAGCAGTTACGGCGATATGAACACTGAAGCTTTCTTT.

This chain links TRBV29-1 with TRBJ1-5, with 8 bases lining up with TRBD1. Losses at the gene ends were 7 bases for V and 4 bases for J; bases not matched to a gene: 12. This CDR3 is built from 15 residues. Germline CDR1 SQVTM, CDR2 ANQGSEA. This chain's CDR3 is CSASAGQGLNQPQHF. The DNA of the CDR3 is TGCAGCGCTAGCGCTGGACAGGGATTGAATCAGCCCCAGCATTTT. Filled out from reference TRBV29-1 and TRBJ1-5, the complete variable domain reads SAVISQKPSRDICQRGTSLTIQCQVDSQVTMMFWYRQQPGQSLTLIATANQGSEATYESGFVIDKFPISRPNLTFSTLTVSNMSPEDSSIYLCSASAGQGLNQPQHFGDGTRLSIL.

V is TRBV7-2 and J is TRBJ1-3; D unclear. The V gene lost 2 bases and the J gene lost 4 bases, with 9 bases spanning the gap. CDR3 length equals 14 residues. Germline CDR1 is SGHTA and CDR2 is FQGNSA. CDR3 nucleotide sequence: TGTGCCAGCAGCTTAACGGTTGGGGGAAACACCATATATTTT. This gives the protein CASSLTVGGNTIYF.

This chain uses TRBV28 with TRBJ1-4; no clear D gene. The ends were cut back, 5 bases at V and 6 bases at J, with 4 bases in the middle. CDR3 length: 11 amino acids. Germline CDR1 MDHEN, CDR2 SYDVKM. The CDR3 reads CASSTHEKLFF. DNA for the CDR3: TGTGCCAGCAGTACCCATGAAAAACTGTTTTTT. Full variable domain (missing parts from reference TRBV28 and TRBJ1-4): DVKVTQSSRYLVKRTGEKVFLECVQDMDHENMFWYRQDPGLGLRLIYFSYDVKMKEKGDIPEGYSVSREKKERFSLILESASTNQTSMYLCASSTHEKLFFGSGTQLSVL.

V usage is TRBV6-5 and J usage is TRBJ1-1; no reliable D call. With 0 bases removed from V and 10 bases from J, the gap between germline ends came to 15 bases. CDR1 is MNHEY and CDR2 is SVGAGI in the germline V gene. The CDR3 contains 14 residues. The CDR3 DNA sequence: TGTGCCAGCAGTTACTCGGAACGGAGCTTACGAGCTTTCTTT. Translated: CASSYSERSLRAFF.

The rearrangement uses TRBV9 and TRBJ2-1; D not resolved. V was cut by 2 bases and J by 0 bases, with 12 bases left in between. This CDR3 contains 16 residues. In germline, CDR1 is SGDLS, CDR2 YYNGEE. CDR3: CASSVQSRTSYNEQFF. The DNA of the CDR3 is TGTGCCAGCAGCGTTCAAAGCCGAACCTCCTACAATGAGCAGTTCTTC. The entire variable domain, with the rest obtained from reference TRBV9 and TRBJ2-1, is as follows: DSGVTQTPKHLITATGQRVTLRCSPRSGDLSVYWYQQSLDQGLQFLIQYYNGEERAKGNILERFSAQQFPDLHSELNLSSLELGDSALYFCASSVQSRTSYNEQFFGPGTRLTVL.

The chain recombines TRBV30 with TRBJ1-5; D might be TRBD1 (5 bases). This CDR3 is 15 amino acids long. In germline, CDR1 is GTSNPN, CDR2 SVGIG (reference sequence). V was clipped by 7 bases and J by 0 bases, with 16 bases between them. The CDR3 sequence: CAFSTGVYSNQPQHF. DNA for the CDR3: TGTGCCTTTTCAACAGGAGTCTATAGCAATCAGCCCCAGCATTTT.

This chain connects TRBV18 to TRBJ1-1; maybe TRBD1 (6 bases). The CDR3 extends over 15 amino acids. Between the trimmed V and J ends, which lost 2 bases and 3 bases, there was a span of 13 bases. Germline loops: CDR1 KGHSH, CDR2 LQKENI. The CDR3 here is CASSPKQGWDTEAFF. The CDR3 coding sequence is TGTGCCAGCTCACCAAAACAGGGATGGGACACTGAAGCTTTCTTT. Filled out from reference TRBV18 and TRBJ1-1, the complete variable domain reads NAGVMQNPRHLVRRRGQEARLRCSPMKGHSHVYWYRQLPEEGLKFMVYLQKENIIDESGMPKERFSAEFPKEGPSILRIQQVVRGDSAAYFCASSPKQGWDTEAFFGQGTRLTVV.

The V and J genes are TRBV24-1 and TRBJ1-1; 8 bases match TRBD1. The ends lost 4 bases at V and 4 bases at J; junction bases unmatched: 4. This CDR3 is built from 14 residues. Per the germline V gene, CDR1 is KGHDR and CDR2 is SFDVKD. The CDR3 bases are TGTGCCACCAGTGACGCTACAGGGGGCACTGAAGCTTTCTTT. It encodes CATSDATGGTEAFF.

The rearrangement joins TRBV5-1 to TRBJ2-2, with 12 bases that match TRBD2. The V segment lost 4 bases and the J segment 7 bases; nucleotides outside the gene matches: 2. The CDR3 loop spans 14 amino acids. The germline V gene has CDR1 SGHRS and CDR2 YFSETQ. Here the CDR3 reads CASSPTSGSGELFF. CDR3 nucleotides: TGCGCCAGCAGCCCGACTAGCGGGAGCGGGGAGCTGTTTTTT.

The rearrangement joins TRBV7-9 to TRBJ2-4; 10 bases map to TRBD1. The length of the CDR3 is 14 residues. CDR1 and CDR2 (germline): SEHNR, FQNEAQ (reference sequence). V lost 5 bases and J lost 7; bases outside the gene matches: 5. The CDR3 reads CASSRPGQGNIQYF. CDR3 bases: TGTGCCAGCAGCAGGCCGGGACAGGGGAACATTCAGTACTTC.

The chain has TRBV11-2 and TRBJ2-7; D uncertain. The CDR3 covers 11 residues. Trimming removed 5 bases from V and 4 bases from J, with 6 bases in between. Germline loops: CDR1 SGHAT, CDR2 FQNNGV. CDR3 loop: CASSLQYEQYF. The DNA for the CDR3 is TGTGCCAGCAGCCTACAATACGAGCAGTACTTC.

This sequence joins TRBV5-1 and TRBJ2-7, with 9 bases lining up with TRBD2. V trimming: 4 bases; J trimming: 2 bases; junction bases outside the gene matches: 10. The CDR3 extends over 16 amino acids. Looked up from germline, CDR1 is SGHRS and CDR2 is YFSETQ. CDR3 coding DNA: TGCGCCAGCAGCCAGGAACCTAGCGGGACGACCTACGAGCAGTACTTC. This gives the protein CASSQEPSGTTYEQYF.

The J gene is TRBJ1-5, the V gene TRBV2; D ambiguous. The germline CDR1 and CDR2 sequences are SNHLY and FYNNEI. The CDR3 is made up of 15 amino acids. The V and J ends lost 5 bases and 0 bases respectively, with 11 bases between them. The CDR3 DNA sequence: TGTGCCAGCAGTCCTTGGAGGTATAGCAATCAGCCCCAGCATTTT. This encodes CASSPWRYSNQPQHF.

CDR3 sequence: CASHSHSYNEQFF. Written as DNA, the CDR3 is TGTGCCAGCCACAGCCATTCATACAATGAGCAGTTCTTC. The rearrangement links TRBV5-5 to TRBJ2-1; D is unclear. Germline CDR1 SGHKS, CDR2 YYEKEE (reference sequence). The CDR3 runs to 13 residues. Trimming stripped 7 bases from V and 4 bases from J, with 12 bases between.

In DNA, the CDR3 is TGCGCCAGCAGCCAAGAAGATACTAGCGAAACCACCTACGAGCAGTACTTC. As protein: CASSQEDTSETTYEQYF. The rearrangement uses TRBV4-3 and TRBJ2-7, with TRBD2 matching over 7 bases. Trimming cost V 0 bases and J 2 bases; bases outside gene matches: 10. Looked up from germline, CDR1 is LGHNA and CDR2 is YSLEER. The length of the CDR3 is 17 residues.